Listed below are T cell receptor beta chains from one sample, sequenced in a study of blood T cell repertoires in COVID-19. Sequenced by immunoSEQ multiplex PCR; TCRdb stores in-frame clones only, minus some. The table has 200,000 to 300,000 clones, around nine tenths seen once. Sequencing input: peripheral blood. The receptors derive from a young man with active or convalescent COVID-19. The CDR3 runs from the conserved cysteine through the conserved F or W. The D gene is left open where the match is weak. Part of the rows lack a size; the others show once, few, many or a class for expanded clones.

>.|.|TRBV7-2|TRBJ1-2
TGTGCCAGCAGCTTAGACTGGAACTATGGCTACACCTTC
CASSLDWNYGYTF
>.|.|TRBV5-4|TRBJ1-3
TGTGCCAGCAGCTTGGAATCCCACTCTGGAAACACCATATATTTT
CASSLESHSGNTIYF
>.|few|TRBV10-3|TRBJ2-7
TGTGCCATCAGTGGGAGTTCCCGGAACCTCTACGAGCAGTACTTC
CAISGSSRNLYEQYF
>TRBD1|.|TRBV24-1|TRBJ2-4
TGTGCCACCAGTGATTCCCGGACAGGGTTGGGTCACATTCAGTACTTC
CATSDSRTGLGHIQYF
>.|.|TRBV7-2|TRBJ1-2
TGTGCCAGCAGTAAAGGGGTGTCCTATGGCTACACCTTC
CASSKGVSYGYTF
>.|.|TRBV28|TRBJ2-1
TGTGCCAGCAGTTTAAAAGCGTCTGAGCAGTTCTTC
CASSLKASEQFF
>TRBD2|.|TRBV15|TRBJ2-3
TGTGCCACCAGCAGAGTACTAGCGGCAGATACGCAGTATTTT
CATSRVLAADTQYF
>TRBD2|.|TRBV7-6|TRBJ2-1
TGTGCCAGCAGCTTGCTAGCGGGGACGGGGTACAATGAGCAGTTCTTC
CASSLLAGTGYNEQFF
>TRBD1|.|TRBV12-3/TRBV12-4|TRBJ1-2
TGTGCCAGCAGCCCCGGGACAGTAAATGGCTACACCTTC
CASSPGTVNGYTF
>TRBD2|few|TRBV10-3|TRBJ2-7
TGTGCCATCACTACACTAGCGGGGGGCGAGCAGTACTTC
CAITTLAGGEQYF
>.|once|TRBV18|TRBJ1-2
TGTGCCAGCTCACCAGGGGACACCCTTTTTTATGGCTACACCTTC
CASSPGDTLFYGYTF
>.|.|TRBV7-9|TRBJ1-1
TGTGCCAGCAGCTTCCTTGTAGGGTTGCCGGGGACTGAAGCTTTCTTT
CASSFLVGLPGTEAFF
>.|.|TRBV19|TRBJ1-1
TGTGCCAGTTCCGGGGGATTCTACACTGAAGCTTTCTTT
CASSGGFYTEAFF
>.|.|TRBV7-2|TRBJ2-5
TGTGCCAGCAGCTTAGAGTACACCCAAGAGACCCAGTACTTC
CASSLEYTQETQYF
>TRBD2|.|TRBV6-1|TRBJ2-3
TGTGCCAGCAGTGATTGGTTAGCGGGGGATTCAGATACGCAGTATTTT
CASSDWLAGDSDTQYF
>TRBD1|.|TRBV2|TRBJ1-3
TGTGCCAGCAGCGCCCTCACCGGGACAGGGGGCCGCTCTGGAAACACCATATATTTT
CASSALTGTGGRSGNTIYF
>TRBD2|.|TRBV7-3|TRBJ2-1
TGTGCCAGCAGCTTAACGGGAGGGCCAGGAAATGAGCAGTTCTTC
CASSLTGGPGNEQFF
>.|once|TRBV4-3|TRBJ2-7
TGCGCCAGCAGCCAAAGACTAGGGTCCTACGAGCAGTACTTC
CASSQRLGSYEQYF
>TRBD1|.|TRBV5-1|TRBJ2-1
TGCGCCAGCAGCTTGGTAACGAGGGACAGCGCTAACAATGAGCAGTTCTTC
CASSLVTRDSANNEQFF
>.|.|TRBV7-9|TRBJ1-1
TGTGCCAGCAGCCAAGGGGGGAACACTGAAGCTTTCTTT
CASSQGGNTEAFF